The text below deals with one TCR beta chain. The target antigen is unknown. Profiles of TCR beta VDJ and CDR3 were generated from a genomic DNA template. TCRdb re-called the reads through MiXCR, storing one row per CDR3 protein. The sample shows about 190,000 distinct CDR3 sequences, less than 65% of them seen only once. These data belong to a study of CD8+CD57+ T cells in acquired aplastic anemia. Findings and limits, study-wide: No significant difference in CD8+ Simpson's diversity was found between patients and controls.

The V gene's germline CDR1 is DFQATT and CDR2 SNEGSKA (reference sequence). This CDR3 contains 15 residues. V lost 2 bases, J lost 4 bases, and 12 bases lay in between. The gene calls are TRBV20-1 and TRBJ2-6; D remains ambiguous. The source material was sorted CD4+, CD8+, or CD8+CD57+ T cells (not recorded which) from PBMCs. This receptor was identified in a human donor in good health, serving as a control. The CDR3 nucleotides read TGCAGTGCTAGACCTCGTTTTGGGGGGGCCAACGTCCTGACTTTC. Protein: CSARPRFGGANVLTF.